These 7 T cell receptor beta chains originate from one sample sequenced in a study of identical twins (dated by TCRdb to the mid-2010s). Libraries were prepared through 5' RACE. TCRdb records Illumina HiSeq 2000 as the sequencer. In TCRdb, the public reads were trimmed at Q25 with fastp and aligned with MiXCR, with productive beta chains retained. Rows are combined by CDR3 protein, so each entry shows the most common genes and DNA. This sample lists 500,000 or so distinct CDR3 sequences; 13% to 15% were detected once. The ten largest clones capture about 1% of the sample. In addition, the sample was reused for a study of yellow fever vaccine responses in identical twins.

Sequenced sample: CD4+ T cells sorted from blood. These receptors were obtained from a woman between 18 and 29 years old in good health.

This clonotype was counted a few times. The CDR3 nucleotides read TGTGCCAGCAGCCCAAGGACAGGTTACGAGCAGTACTTC. It encodes CASSPRTGYEQYF. This chain joins TRBV7-2 and TRBJ2-7; 7 bases fit TRBD1. The CDR3 sequence is 13 residues long. V lost 5 bases and J lost 4; bases outside the gene matches: 5. CDR1 SGHTA and CDR2 FQGNSA come from the germline V gene.

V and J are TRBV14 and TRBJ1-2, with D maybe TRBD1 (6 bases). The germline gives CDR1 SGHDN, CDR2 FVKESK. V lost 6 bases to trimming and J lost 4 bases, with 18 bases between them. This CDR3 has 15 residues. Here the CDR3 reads CASSRPRQALYGYTF. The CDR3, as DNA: TGTGCCAGCAGTCGTCCGAGACAGGCCCTCTATGGCTACACCTTC.

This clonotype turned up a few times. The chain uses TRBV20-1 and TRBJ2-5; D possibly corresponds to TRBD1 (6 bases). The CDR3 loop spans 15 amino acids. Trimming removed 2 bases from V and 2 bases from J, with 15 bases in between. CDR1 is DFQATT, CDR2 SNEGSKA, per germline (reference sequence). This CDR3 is CSARRDKQFQETQYF. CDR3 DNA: TGCAGTGCTAGACGGGACAAGCAATTTCAAGAGACCCAGTACTTC.

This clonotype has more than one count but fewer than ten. The CDR3 loop reads CASSRTALTGNTIYF. The CDR3, as DNA: TGTGCCAGCAGCCGGACGGCCCTCACTGGAAACACCATATATTTT. This chain uses TRBV11-2 with TRBJ1-3; no definite D call. CDR1 and CDR2 from the germline V gene are SGHAT and FQNNGV. The V end lost 5 bases, the J end lost 2 bases, and 13 bases lay between the germline ends. This CDR3 region has 15 residues.

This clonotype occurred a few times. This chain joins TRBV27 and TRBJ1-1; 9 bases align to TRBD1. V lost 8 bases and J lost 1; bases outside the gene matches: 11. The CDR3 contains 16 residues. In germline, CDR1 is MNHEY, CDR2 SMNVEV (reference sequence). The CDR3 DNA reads TGTGCCAGCCACCCCTATAACAGGGGGCCGAACACTGAAGCTTTCTTT. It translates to CASHPYNRGPNTEAFF.

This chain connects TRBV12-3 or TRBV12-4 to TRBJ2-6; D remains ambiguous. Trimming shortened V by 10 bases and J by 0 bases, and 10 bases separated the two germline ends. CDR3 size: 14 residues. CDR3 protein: CAISWDSGANVLTF. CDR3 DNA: TGTGCCATTTCATGGGACTCTGGGGCCAACGTCCTGACTTTC.

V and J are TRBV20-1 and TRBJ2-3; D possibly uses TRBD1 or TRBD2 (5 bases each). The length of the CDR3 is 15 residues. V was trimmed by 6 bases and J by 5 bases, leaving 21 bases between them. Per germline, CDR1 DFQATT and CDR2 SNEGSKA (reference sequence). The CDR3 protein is CSAEIRGWGEDTQYF. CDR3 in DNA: TGCAGTGCCGAGATTCGGGGATGGGGCGAAGATACGCAGTATTTT.